Below, one T cell receptor (beta chain) is given with its context. Its antigen is unidentified. These data belong to a study of T cell repertoires in cytomegalovirus infection. Study findings and constraints: The ex vivo response was dominated by HLA-C-restricted CMV-specific TCR beta clonotypes.

TCRdb re-called the reads through MiXCR, storing one row per CDR3 protein. The sample consists of around 450,000 distinct CDR3 sequences, approximately 32% of them appearing once. The V gene's germline CDR1 is SNHLY and CDR2 FYNNEI. The junction had 8 bases not matched to a gene; V was cut back by 5 bases and J by 7 bases. This CDR3 is built from 14 residues. The V and J genes are TRBV2 and TRBJ2-1; the match to TRBD2 covers 7 bases. The sample was PBMCs. This receptor was obtained from a human donor in good health (CMV status not recorded). Some clones in this sample may be carry-over from other donors' samples. The DNA for the CDR3 is TGTGCCAGCAGTTCGAGCGGGGTGGGTAATGAGCAGTTCTTC. It codes for CASSSSGVGNEQFF.